Listed below are T cell receptor beta chains from one sample, sequenced in a study of shared clonotypes between healthy human individuals. The assay was immunoSEQ multiplex PCR, and TCRdb's table has in-frame clones only and misses some. In the table there are almost 700,000 clones, approximately 90% of which are singletons. Sequences were obtained from naive CD8+ T cells sorted from blood. All receptors derive from a man aged 30 to 39 in good health. Both conserved end residues are part of each CDR3.

v_gene	j_gene	CDR3aa
TRBV11-2	TRBJ2-2	CASSLAPSGELFF
TRBV7-6	TRBJ2-7	CASSLGSGATTYEQYF
TRBV7-2	TRBJ1-2	CASSSTLGGDYGYTF
TRBV21-1	TRBJ1-2	CASSKVGEGYGYTF
TRBV19	TRBJ2-3	CASSIGDPADTQYF
TRBV4-3	TRBJ2-1	CASSQDEGLASLEQFF
TRBV7-3	TRBJ2-3	CASSLTPTSTDTQYF
TRBV19	TRBJ2-1	CASSIGSGSTNEQFF
TRBV10-3	TRBJ2-7	CAISYDRTYEQYF
TRBV14	TRBJ2-7	CASSPFGVAGNEQYF
TRBV15	TRBJ1-5	CATSRVSRNQPQHF
TRBV7-9	TRBJ2-1	CASRYPGLAGHEQFF
TRBV29-1	TRBJ2-6	CSAETRANVLTF
TRBV11-2	TRBJ1-4	CASSGRQAINEKLFF
TRBV5-5	TRBJ2-1	CASSIGPDPGYEQFF
TRBV11-3	TRBJ2-5	CASSSTDRQETQYF
TRBV7-9	TRBJ2-7	CASSLSVSRGIPHYEQYF
TRBV6-5	TRBJ1-5	CASNTENQPQHF
TRBV19	TRBJ2-2	CASSPDSGELFF
TRBV5-1	TRBJ2-1	CASSFEGPYNEQFF
TRBV11-2	TRBJ1-2	CASSLPLRTGGRGGYTF
TRBV7-8	TRBJ2-7	CASSPLENEQYF
TRBV7-9	TRBJ2-3	CASSIIAGETDTQYF
TRBV6-6	TRBJ2-7	CASSYEKEDEQYF
TRBV27	TRBJ2-2	CASSWGTPNTGELFF
TRBV5-4	TRBJ2-3	CASSTSTDTQYF
TRBV11-2	TRBJ2-7	CASSLDWDRYYEQYF
TRBV7-9	TRBJ2-1	CASSNLGQFF
TRBV5-6	TRBJ1-2	CASSWQGYGYTF
TRBV11-2	TRBJ2-7	CASRGPRNEQYF
TRBV5-6	TRBJ2-1	CASSLAFGQNEQFF
TRBV7-8	TRBJ2-2	CASSLDPWTGELFF
TRBV29-1	TRBJ2-7	CSVFAKGYEQYF
TRBV29-1	TRBJ2-1	CSVDGKREAYNEQFF
TRBV7-9	TRBJ2-7	CASSLVGTGRYEQYF
TRBV4-3	TRBJ2-1	CASSLGLGDGRHNEQFF
TRBV7-2	TRBJ2-3	CASSLSGSIADTQYF
TRBV10-2	TRBJ2-7	CASSRQRTYEQYF
TRBV7-2	TRBJ2-3	CASSLAGGGHTQYF
TRBV29-1	TRBJ1-2	CSVQQNYGYTF
TRBV5-5	TRBJ2-7	CASSLALMGPYEQYF
TRBV28	TRBJ2-2	CATDRLLNTGELFF